These 2 T cell receptor beta chains were sequenced from one sample in a study of blood T cell repertoires in COVID-19. Measured with immunoSEQ multiplex PCR; TCRdb has only the in-frame clones, and not every one. The repertoire holds more than 250,000 clones, with around 83% as singletons. The specimen sequenced was peripheral blood. The receptors were sampled from a woman aged 50 to 60 with acute or convalescent COVID-19.

The rearrangement joins TRBV5-1 to TRBJ1-6, with D possibly being TRBD1 (5 bases). V was shortened by 2 bases and J by 7 bases, with 16 bases between the two germline ends. Germline CDR1 is SGHRS and CDR2 is YFSETQ. This CDR3 has 16 residues. CDR3 nucleotides: TGCGCCAGCAGCTTAAGGGAGGCCGGGGGGAATTCACCCCTCCACTTT. Translating gives CASSLREAGGNSPLHF.

The chain combines TRBV3-1 (or the pseudogene TRBV3-2) with TRBJ2-5, with D tentatively TRBD2 (6 bases). The germline CDR1 and CDR2 sequences are LGHDT and YNNKEL (reference sequence). CDR3 length: 14 amino acids. The germline V and J ends were trimmed by 1 base and 4 bases, with 10 bases remaining between them. CDR3 coding DNA: TGTGCCAGCAGCCAAGGGAAGGAGGGAGAGACCCAGTACTTC. Its protein is CASSQGKEGETQYF.